The subject of this entry is one T cell receptor beta chain. Its cognate antigen is unknown. One end of the junction fails to match germline, which may point to a read error. This sample is part of a study of cytomegalovirus exposure and HLA in healthy donors. Study details: Some 85 million unique TCRs, all from HLA-typed donors, were included in an early release of the data.

The primer mix had 60 Vbeta and 13 Jbeta primers. Assay used: immunoSEQ multiplex PCR; TCRdb lists only in-frame clones, some missing. The repertoire consists of about 140,000 clones, with over 75% occurring once and the leading ten covering 2% to 2.5%. Findings of the study overall: Later analysis showed TCR association rates varying by HLA locus, highest for DRB1 and lowest for HLA-C. The dataset shows that most TCR sequences were rare, while some public TCRs occurred in many donors.

CDR1 and CDR2 from the germline V gene are LGHNA and YNFKEQ. The CDR3 totals 15 residues. When sampled, the donors appeared nominally healthy, though they likely had unrecorded immune exposures. This rearrangement joins TRBV4-2 to TRBJ1-2, with 8 positions matching TRBD1. The sample was PBMCs. The sequence was obtained from a man aged 50 to 59 in good health and CMV-seronegative. CDR3 DNA: TGTGCCAGCAGCCAAGACCTGACAGGGGTAGATGGCCACACCTTC. It codes for CASSQDLTGVDGHTF.